One and the same sample provided the 30 T cell receptor beta chains below, sequenced in a study of blood T cell repertoires in COVID-19. Assay used: immunoSEQ multiplex PCR; TCRdb lists only in-frame clones, some missing. This table holds about 340,000 clones, over 70% found once. Material for sequencing was peripheral blood. All receptors come from a young man with active or convalescent COVID-19.

The chain recombines TRBV5-4 with TRBJ2-1; 12 nucleotides align to TRBD2. Germline V gives CDR1 SGHNT, CDR2 YYREEE (reference sequence). V lost 4 bases to trimming and J lost 8 bases; unmatched junction nucleotides: 7. The CDR3 contains 15 residues. CDR3 sequence: CASSPRLAGAYEQFF. Written as DNA, the CDR3 is TGTGCCAGCAGCCCCCGACTAGCGGGAGCCTATGAGCAGTTCTTC. The variable domain in full, completed from reference TRBV5-4 and TRBJ2-1, reads ETGVTQSPTHLIKTRGQQVTLRCSSQSGHNTVSWYQQALGQGPQFIFQYYREEENGRGNFPPRFSGLQFPNYSSELNVNALELDDSALYLCASSPRLAGAYEQFFGPGTRLTVL.

This chain joins TRBV18 and TRBJ2-7; tentatively, D is TRBD2 (5 bases). V was cut by 6 bases and J by 0 bases, with 15 bases left in between. CDR3 length: 15 amino acids. Germline values: CDR1 KGHSH, CDR2 LQKENI. CDR3: CASSPRASLSYEQYF. The CDR3 nucleotides read TGTGCCAGCTCCCCCCGGGCTAGCCTCTCCTACGAGCAGTACTTC.

This chain uses TRBV7-2 with TRBJ1-1, with 10 bases lining up with TRBD1. The V gene end was trimmed by 6 bases and the J gene end by 6 bases; junction bases not matched to a gene: 7. Germline V gives CDR1 SGHTA, CDR2 FQGNSA. The CDR3 consists of 14 residues. The CDR3, as DNA: TGTGCCAGCAGTTCGGGACAGGGGACTTCTGAAGCTTTCTTT. Translation gives CASSSGQGTSEAFF.

This sequence joins TRBV28 and TRBJ2-1, with TRBD2 matching over 10 bases. The ends lost 3 bases at V and 11 bases at J; junction bases unmatched: 7. Germline V gene data show CDR1 as MDHEN and CDR2 as SYDVKM. The CDR3 has 14 amino acids. This CDR3 reads CASSFATSGRQQFF. In DNA, the CDR3 is TGTGCCAGCAGTTTTGCGACTAGCGGGCGGCAGCAGTTCTTC.

The chain has TRBV4-2 and TRBJ2-1, with TRBD2 identical over 14 bases. CDR3 length: 17 amino acids. Germline V gene sequence: CDR1 LGHNA, CDR2 YNFKEQ. The V segment lost 1 base and the J segment 3 bases; nucleotides outside the gene matches: 2. This chain's CDR3 is CASSQVTSGGVYNEQFF. For the CDR3, the DNA is TGTGCCAGCAGCCAAGTGACTAGCGGGGGGGTCTACAATGAGCAGTTCTTC.

The CDR3 sequence is CASSSRYEQYF. CDR3 nucleotides: TGTGCCAGCAGTTCTAGATACGAGCAGTACTTC. This sequence joins TRBV6-5 and TRBJ2-7; D is ambiguous. Between the trimmed V and J ends, which lost 4 bases and 4 bases, there was a span of 5 bases. The germline gives CDR1 MNHEY, CDR2 SVGAGI. The CDR3 extends over 11 amino acids.

The chain couples TRBV4-2 to TRBJ2-1, with TRBD2 matching over 8 bases. Germline CDR1 reads LGHNA; CDR2 reads YNFKEQ. V trimming: 3 bases; J trimming: 4 bases; junction bases outside the gene matches: 5. This CDR3 comprises 15 residues. This CDR3 reads CASSQGSGTYNEQFF. The CDR3 nucleotides are TGTGCCAGCAGCCAGGGTAGCGGGACTTACAATGAGCAGTTCTTC.

This clone was seen a few times. The J gene is TRBJ1-5, the V gene TRBV7-6; TRBD1 might be the D (5 bases). The germline CDR1 and CDR2 sequences are SGHVS and FNYEAQ. Trimming took off 1 base at V and 2 bases at J, with 6 bases between the two ends. The CDR3 runs 14 residues. In DNA form, the CDR3 reads TGTGCCAGCAGCTTAGGGGGGGGCAATCAGCCCCAGCATTTT. It specifies CASSLGGGNQPQHF.

The chain has TRBV19 and TRBJ1-1; D not certain. The CDR3 is 13 amino acids. Germline CDR1 LNHDA, CDR2 SQIVND (reference sequence). The V and J ends lost 11 bases and 6 bases respectively, with 19 bases between them. The CDR3, as DNA: TGTGCCTCAAGGCTCGGACCGAGGGCTGAAGCTTTCTTT. Amino acid sequence: CASRLGPRAEAFF.

V gene TRBV19 combines with J gene TRBJ2-3, with 10 positions matching TRBD1. Per the germline V gene, CDR1 is LNHDA and CDR2 is SQIVND (reference sequence). With 0 bases clipped from V and 3 bases from J, the junction kept 6 bases outside the gene matches. This CDR3 region has 17 residues. CDR3 nucleotide sequence: TGTGCCAGTAGTATAGATCTGGGACAGGGGTTGACAGATACGCAGTATTTT. This codes for CASSIDLGQGLTDTQYF.

J is TRBJ2-5 and V is TRBV29-1; D unresolved. The CDR3 sequence is 13 residues long. CDR1 SQVTM and CDR2 ANQGSEA come from the germline V gene. Trimming pared 1 base from V and 1 base from J, leaving 7 bases between. The CDR3 sequence: CSVEGGAQETQYF. Here the CDR3 DNA reads TGCAGCGTTGAAGGTGGAGCCCAAGAGACCCAGTACTTC.

CDR3 amino acids: CATSQGALEQYF. The CDR3 nucleotides are TGTGCCACCTCTCAGGGGGCGCTGGAGCAGTACTTC. The chain combines TRBV6-5 with TRBJ2-7; 8 bases are shared with TRBD1. The J segment lost 7 bases and the V segment lost 10 bases, leaving 9 bases of the junction unmatched. Germline values: CDR1 MNHEY, CDR2 SVGAGI. The CDR3 covers 12 residues.

The chain joins TRBV28 to TRBJ1-1; 7 positions match TRBD1. The CDR3 totals 15 residues. Germline CDR1 and CDR2: MDHEN and SYDVKM. Unmatched junction bases numbered 5, after V lost 4 bases and J lost 0 bases. CDR3 residues: CASSSPGGLNTEAFF. The CDR3 region has the DNA TGTGCCAGCAGTTCCCCAGGGGGACTGAACACTGAAGCTTTCTTT.

The chain couples TRBV10-3 to TRBJ2-4; the D gene is possibly TRBD2 (5 bases). Trimming left V 4 bases short and J 2 bases short, with 6 bases between. In germline, CDR1 is ENHRY, CDR2 SYGVKD. The CDR3 has 13 amino acids. The CDR3 DNA reads as TGTGCCATCAGTGGAGGGTCCAAAAACATTCAGTACTTC. Its protein product is CAISGGSKNIQYF.

This chain joins TRBV5-4 and TRBJ1-2; TRBD1 is a possible D gene (5 bases). Germline lookup yields CDR1 SGHNT and CDR2 YYREEE (reference sequence). Trimming left V 5 bases short and J 6 bases short, with 14 bases between. This CDR3 has 13 amino acids. CDR3 region: CASRFWGVDGYTF. The CDR3 DNA sequence: TGTGCCAGCAGGTTCTGGGGGGTTGATGGCTACACCTTC.

The gene calls are TRBV6-2 or TRBV6-3 and TRBJ1-1; D uncertain. Trimming took 4 bases from V and 3 from J, leaving 6 bases between them. In germline, CDR1 is MNHEY, CDR2 SVGEGT. The CDR3 covers 12 residues. The CDR3 loop reads CASSSQDTEAFF. In DNA, the CDR3 is TGTGCCAGCAGTTCCCAGGACACTGAAGCTTTCTTT.

V gene TRBV15 combines with J gene TRBJ2-2; the match to TRBD2 covers 7 bases. The CDR3 is 14 amino acids. The V gene's germline CDR1 is LNHNV and CDR2 YYDKDF (reference sequence). V was clipped by 2 bases and J by 7 bases; unmatched bases: 4. The CDR3 sequence is CATSRRLADGELFF. The CDR3 nucleotides are TGTGCCACCAGCAGACGACTAGCAGACGGGGAGCTGTTTTTT.

The J gene is TRBJ2-2, the V gene TRBV5-1; possible D gene TRBD2, 6 bases. This CDR3 has 15 residues. Germline CDR1 is SGHRS and CDR2 is YFSETQ. V was cut by 0 bases and J by 0 bases, with 6 bases left in between. The CDR3 DNA sequence: TGCGCCAGCAGCTTGGCGGGGGCGAACACCGGGGAGCTGTTTTTT. This translates into CASSLAGANTGELFF.

The V call is TRBV27, the J call TRBJ1-4; D gene uncertain. Germline CDR1 reads MNHEY; CDR2 reads SMNVEV (reference sequence). This CDR3 comprises 14 residues. V was cut by 8 bases and J by 8 bases, with 18 bases left in between. The DNA for the CDR3 is TGTGCCAGCGCTCAATTCAGGACTCGGGAAAAACTGTTTTTT. It translates to CASAQFRTREKLFF.

In this sample, this clone turned up a few times. This rearrangement joins TRBV7-9 to TRBJ1-1, with 8 bases that match TRBD1. The J segment lost 3 bases and the V segment lost 3 bases, leaving 12 bases of the junction unmatched. The CDR3 spans 17 residues. The germline gives CDR1 SEHNR, CDR2 FQNEAQ (reference sequence). CDR3: CASSFGLSRGRDTEAFF. CDR3 bases: TGTGCCAGCAGCTTTGGTCTATCCAGGGGGCGCGACACTGAAGCTTTCTTT.

The chain joins TRBV7-2 to TRBJ2-7; TRBD2 matches 9 bases. The J segment lost 7 bases and the V segment lost 2 bases, leaving 12 bases of the junction unmatched. The CDR3 covers 16 residues. CDR1 and CDR2 (germline): SGHTA, FQGNSA. The CDR3 DNA sequence: TGTGCCAGCAGCTTATATAGCGGGAGCCAACAGAGAGAGCAGTACTTC. Translated: CASSLYSGSQQREQYF. Filled out from reference TRBV7-2 and TRBJ2-7, the complete variable domain reads GAGVSQSPSNKVTEKGKDVELRCDPISGHTALYWYRQSLGQGLEFLIYFQGNSAPDKSGLPSDRFSAERTGGSVSTLTIQRTQQEDSAVYLCASSLYSGSQQREQYFGPGTRLTVT.

The gene calls are TRBV9 and TRBJ1-3; D not certain. The CDR3 extends over 15 amino acids. In germline, CDR1 is SGDLS, CDR2 YYNGEE. The V and J ends lost 1 base and 0 bases respectively, with 8 bases between them. The CDR3 reads CASSVTTSSGNTIYF. CDR3 coding DNA: TGTGCCAGCAGCGTAACTACATCCTCTGGAAACACCATATATTTT.

V and J are TRBV19 and TRBJ1-4, with 10 bases matching TRBD1. Trimming removed 4 bases from V and 5 bases from J; junction bases left unmatched: 7. Germline CDR1 LNHDA, CDR2 SQIVND (reference sequence). The CDR3 covers 16 residues. For the CDR3, the DNA is TGTGCCAGTAGTACCGGGACAGGGGCGCTGAATGAAAAACTGTTTTTT. It encodes CASSTGTGALNEKLFF. Supplemented by reference TRBV19 and TRBJ1-4, the full variable domain reads DGGITQSPKYLFRKEGQNVTLSCEQNLNHDAMYWYRQDPGQGLRLIYYSQIVNDFQKGDIAEGYSVSREKKESFPLTVTSAQKNPTAFYLCASSTGTGALNEKLFFGSGTQLSVL.

The chain combines TRBV7-2 with TRBJ2-2; D is perhaps TRBD1 (5 bases). From germline, CDR1 is SGHTA and CDR2 FQGNSA. V dropped 2 bases and J dropped 7 bases, with 17 bases sitting between them. CDR3 length equals 16 residues. This CDR3 is CASSLSPTGSRGELFF. The CDR3 DNA reads as TGTGCCAGCAGCTTATCGCCCACAGGATCCCGCGGGGAGCTGTTTTTT.

V and J are TRBV5-1 and TRBJ1-3; maybe TRBD1 (6 bases). Germline V gene data show CDR1 as SGHRS and CDR2 as YFSETQ. V gave up 4 bases and J gave up 0 bases, with 17 bases separating them. The CDR3 extends over 17 amino acids. The CDR3 loop reads CASSQNAGAISGNTIYF. CDR3 bases: TGCGCCAGCAGCCAGAACGCGGGGGCCATCTCTGGAAACACCATATATTTT.

A few counts support this clone. V gene TRBV7-9 combines with J gene TRBJ2-7, with D unclear. This CDR3 is built from 13 residues. V lost 7 bases and J 2 bases, leaving 12 bases between the germline ends. Germline CDR1 and CDR2: SEHNR and FQNEAQ (reference sequence). CDR3 residues: CASTSGAAYEQYF. The CDR3, as DNA: TGTGCCAGCACCTCCGGTGCGGCCTACGAGCAGTACTTC.

The chain joins TRBV5-4 to TRBJ2-1, with 9 nucleotides matching TRBD2. The V gene's germline CDR1 is SGHNT and CDR2 YYREEE (reference sequence). The CDR3 spans 17 residues. V dropped 4 bases and J dropped 1; count of bases not matched to a gene: 9. CDR3 in DNA: TGTGCCAGCAGCCAAGGAACAGCGGGAGGATCCTACAATGAGCAGTTCTTC. This encodes CASSQGTAGGSYNEQFF.

This rearrangement joins TRBV7-2 to TRBJ2-2; TRBD2 agrees at 16 bases. From germline, CDR1 is SGHTA and CDR2 FQGNSA. The CDR3 runs 19 residues. V shed 4 bases, J shed 4 bases, and the junction held 9 bases outside the gene matches. The CDR3 nucleotides are TGTGCCAGCAGCTCGGGACTAGCGGGGGGGCCGAGTGGCACCGGGGAGCTGTTTTTT. The encoded protein is CASSSGLAGGPSGTGELFF. The complete variable domain, with remaining parts taken from reference TRBV7-2 and TRBJ2-2, reads GAGVSQSPSNKVTEKGKDVELRCDPISGHTALYWYRQSLGQGLEFLIYFQGNSAPDKSGLPSDRFSAERTGGSVSTLTIQRTQQEDSAVYLCASSSGLAGGPSGTGELFFGEGSRLTVL.

The chain uses TRBV30 and TRBJ1-1; 7 bases align to TRBD1. With 3 bases clipped from V and 0 bases from J, the junction kept 7 bases outside the gene matches. The CDR3 is 15 amino acids. Germline-derived CDR1 and CDR2 are GTSNPN and SVGIG (reference sequence). DNA of the CDR3: TGTGCCTGGAGAGGGGGCCTGGGGGTGAACACTGAAGCTTTCTTT. It encodes CAWRGGLGVNTEAFF.

The chain couples TRBV28 to TRBJ1-5; TRBD1 aligns across 9 bases. J lost 3 bases, V lost 7 bases, and 7 bases had no gene match. In germline, CDR1 is MDHEN, CDR2 SYDVKM. This CDR3 comprises 15 residues. CDR3 sequence: CASTTGQGFNQPQHF. The CDR3, as DNA: TGTGCCAGCACTACGGGACAGGGCTTCAATCAGCCCCAGCATTTT. Using reference TRBV28 and TRBJ1-5 for the parts outside the CDR3, the full variable domain is DVKVTQSSRYLVKRTGEKVFLECVQDMDHENMFWYRQDPGLGLRLIYFSYDVKMKEKGDIPEGYSVSREKKERFSLILESASTNQTSMYLCASTTGQGFNQPQHFGDGTRLSIL.